Each of the 14 T cell receptor beta chains below was sequenced from the same sample in a study of T cells in Graves' hyperthyroidism and ophthalmopathy. Template material for amplifying TCR beta CDR3 regions consisted of RNA transcripts. First-round RT-PCR with HTBI primers amplified the TCR CDR3 region. One entry per CDR3 protein results from TCRdb running MiXCR on the multiplex PCR reads. The sample has about 160,000 distinct CDR3 sequences, about 9% seen once; the top ten hold roughly 23%. The sample consisted of blood. These receptors originate from a woman younger than 35 with Graves' hyperthyroidism that later progressed to Graves' ophthalmopathy.

This clonotype was counted many times. For the CDR3, the DNA is TGTGCCAGCAGCTACGGGACAGGGCCATACGAGCAGTACTTC. This translates into CASSYGTGPYEQYF. V and J are TRBV9 and TRBJ2-7; 9 bases match TRBD1. The ends lost 4 bases at V and 4 bases at J; junction bases unmatched: 6. Looked up from germline, CDR1 is SGDLS and CDR2 is YYNGEE. The CDR3 sequence is 14 residues long.

At least ten counts were recorded for this clonotype. The gene calls are TRBV3-1 and TRBJ1-5, with a tentative D call TRBD1 (6 bases). Germline loops: CDR1 LGHDT, CDR2 YNNKEL (reference sequence). This CDR3 comprises 15 residues. The V end lost 5 bases, the J end lost 7 bases, and 18 bases lay between the germline ends. The CDR3 loop is CASSSTDQGRQPQHF. For the CDR3, the DNA is TGTGCCAGCAGCTCTACCGACCAGGGGAGACAGCCCCAGCATTTT.

Ten or more counts support this clonotype. The gene calls are TRBV7-2 and TRBJ1-2; D might be TRBD1 (6 bases). The CDR3 is 13 amino acids. Germline-derived CDR1 and CDR2 are SGHTA and FQGNSA. V gave up 1 base and J gave up 7 bases, with 10 bases separating them. The CDR3 coding sequence is TGTGCCAGCAGCTTAGACAGGGTCTCTGGCTACACCTTC. Protein sequence: CASSLDRVSGYTF.

This clonotype was observed many times. This sequence joins TRBV7-9 and TRBJ2-1; possible D gene TRBD1, 5 bases. Germline CDR1 and CDR2: SEHNR and FQNEAQ (reference sequence). The CDR3 spans 15 residues. V lost 3 bases to trimming and J lost 5 bases, with 14 bases between them. CDR3 nucleotide sequence: TGTGCCAGCAGCTTTTGGGGCCGTATGAACAATGAGCAGTTCTTC. Its protein is CASSFWGRMNNEQFF.

Concerning this clonotype: A much larger clonotype is one base distant, so this may be a read error. The V gene is TRBV6-9, the J gene TRBJ1-2; D is uncertain. CDR1 MNHGY and CDR2 SVAAGI come from the germline V gene. The V gene lost 3 bases and the J gene lost 3 bases, with 5 bases spanning the gap. The CDR3 consists of 12 residues. The CDR3 region has the DNA TGTGCCAGCAGTTACAGGTACTATGGCTACACCTTC. Protein product: CASSYRYYGYTF.

This clonotype was seen many times. One base away lies a much larger clone, so this may be a sequencing read error. The V and J genes are TRBV5-6 and TRBJ1-1; tentatively, D is TRBD1 (6 bases). The ends were cut back, 2 bases at V and 4 bases at J, with 9 bases in the middle. CDR1 is SGHDT and CDR2 is YYEEEE in the germline V gene. The CDR3 extends over 13 amino acids. The CDR3 here is CASSFEGGTEAFF. CDR3 sequence (DNA): TGTGCCAGCAGCTTCGAGGGGGGCACTGAAGCTTTCTTT.

Many counts were recorded for this clonotype. The chain carries TRBV7-9 and TRBJ2-2, with 7 bases identical to TRBD1. Germline V gene sequence: CDR1 SEHNR, CDR2 FQNEAQ (reference sequence). The CDR3 consists of 15 residues. J gave up 3 bases and V 6 bases, and 7 bases lay outside the gene matches. The CDR3 DNA is TGTGCCAGCAGGCGGCTACAGGGGTACACCGGGGAGCTGTTTTTT. This encodes CASRRLQGYTGELFF. The full variable domain, completed using reference TRBV7-9 and TRBJ2-2, is DTGVSQNPRHKITKRGQNVTFRCDPISEHNRLYWYRQTLGQGPEFLTYFQNEAQLEKSRLLSDRFSAERPKGSFSTLEIQRTEQGDSAMYLCASRRLQGYTGELFFGEGSRLTVL.

This clonotype has ten or more counts. The chain is built from TRBV20-1 and TRBJ2-7; 11 bases map to TRBD2. Germline CDR1 is DFQATT and CDR2 is SNEGSKA (reference sequence). With 1 base clipped from V and 3 bases from J, the junction kept 5 bases outside the gene matches. The CDR3 spans 15 residues. The CDR3 DNA reads as TGCAGTGCTAGAGCGACTAGCGGGGACCTCTACGAGCAGTACTTC. Translating gives CSARATSGDLYEQYF.

This clonotype was seen only a few times. A much bigger clone sits one base away, suggesting this may be a read error. The chain couples TRBV11-2 to TRBJ2-7; TRBD1 agrees at 9 bases. This CDR3 comprises 16 residues. Trimming removed 2 bases from V and 4 bases from J; junction bases left unmatched: 9. Per the germline V gene, CDR1 is SGHAT and CDR2 is FQNNGV. Written as DNA, the CDR3 is TGTGCCAGCAGCTTATCCCGGGACAGGGTAGGTTACGAGCAGTACTTC. Translated: CASSLSRDRVGYEQYF.

This clonotype has a count of ten or more. The chain is built from TRBV7-3 and TRBJ2-3; possible D gene TRBD2, 6 bases. Germline loops: CDR1 SGHTA, CDR2 FQGTGA. This CDR3 spans 14 amino acids. Between the trimmed V and J ends, which lost 1 base and 3 bases, there was a span of 8 bases. CDR3 amino acids: CASSLKGRTDTQYF. CDR3 DNA: TGTGCCAGCAGCTTAAAAGGGAGGACAGATACGCAGTATTTT.

This clonotype was counted only a few times. The rearrangement joins TRBV20-1 to TRBJ1-1; no definite D call. Germline V gene lookup returns CDR1 DFQATT and CDR2 SNEGSKA (reference sequence). The V gene lost 4 bases and the J gene lost 4 bases, with 13 bases spanning the gap. This CDR3 comprises 13 residues. The CDR3 is CSATPRFGTEAFF. The CDR3 DNA follows: TGCAGTGCTACCCCACGATTTGGCACTGAAGCTTTCTTT.

The genes are TRBV18 and TRBJ2-7; D might be TRBD2 (6 bases). CDR3 size: 16 residues. Germline V gene sequence: CDR1 KGHSH, CDR2 LQKENI. V was trimmed by 4 bases and J by 2 bases, leaving 18 bases between them. The CDR3 reads CASSRDPWAGTYEQYF. CDR3 DNA: TGTGCCAGCTCACGGGACCCGTGGGCGGGGACCTACGAGCAGTACTTC.

This clonotype was detected ten times or more. The chain is built from TRBV9 and TRBJ1-2; 7 bases are shared with TRBD1. The CDR3 runs to 13 residues. Germline V gives CDR1 SGDLS, CDR2 YYNGEE. V lost 3 bases and J lost 6; bases outside the gene matches: 5. The CDR3 is CASSGHGTDGYTF. The CDR3 region has the DNA TGTGCCAGCAGCGGACACGGGACAGATGGCTACACCTTC.

This clonotype was seen ten or more times. The junction departs from the called germline gene at one end, perhaps through a read error. V gene TRBV15 combines with J gene TRBJ2-5, with D tentatively TRBD1 or TRBD2 (6 bases each). CDR1 is LNHNV and CDR2 is YYDKDF in the germline V gene (reference sequence). The CDR3 covers 15 residues. CDR3 loop: CATRRGAGIQETQYF. Written as DNA, the CDR3 is TGTGCCACCCGCAGGGGTGCGGGGATACAAGAGACCCAGTACTTC.